The TCR beta chain under discussion was sequenced for a study of beta chain features in type 1 diabetes. The germline CDR1 and CDR2 sequences are SQVTM and ANQGSEA. This CDR3 spans 14 amino acids. V was clipped by 4 bases and J by 2 bases, with 12 bases between them. TCRB transcripts that were expressed got sequenced, as all of the isolated RNA had been reverse transcribed. Only in-frame clones appear in the TCRdb table, and some are missing; sequencing was by immunoSEQ multiplex PCR. The data hold hundreds of thousands of clones, with 68% observed a single time. Specimen: naive CD4+ T cells from blood. The clonotype was recovered from a man aged 30 to 39 in good health. V and J are TRBV29-1 and TRBJ2-1; D uncertain. Here the CDR3 reads CSVGEVVPYNEQFF. In DNA, the CDR3 is TGCAGCGTTGGCGAGGTTGTCCCCTACAATGAGCAGTTCTTC.